This T cell receptor (beta chain) was recorded in a study of blood T cell repertoires in COVID-19. On the study more broadly: Samples of COVID-19 (acute and convalescent) were obtained from the United States, Italy and Spain. Sources were T cells, B-cell-depleted T cells, or PBMCs; the material itself was cDNA or gDNA.

The assay was immunoSEQ multiplex PCR, and TCRdb's table has in-frame clones only and misses some. The table shows under 300,000 clones, with around 86% occurring only once. Trimming took 0 bases from V and 6 from J, leaving 12 bases between them. Germline V gives CDR1 MNHEY, CDR2 SVGEGT. This CDR3 region has 15 residues. The chain carries TRBV6-2 or TRBV6-3 and TRBJ2-1, with D possibly matching TRBD1 (5 bases). The receptor comes from a woman in her thirties with active or convalescent COVID-19. Sequencing input: peripheral blood. This CDR3 is CASSYSIQGPNEQFF. In DNA, the CDR3 is TGTGCCAGCAGTTACTCGATCCAGGGTCCCAATGAGCAGTTCTTC.